The 22 T cell receptor beta chains given below trace back to one sample, sequenced in a study of blood T cell repertoires in COVID-19 (dated by TCRdb to 2018 to 2020). To prepare the library, the immunoSEQ multiplex PCR assay was applied. TCRdb mirrors the immuneACCESS table, restricted to in-frame sequences. Some clones are absent from its copies; in checked studies, under half trace to an unresolved V gene, and the reason for the others is unknown. Here the sample has tens of thousands of clones; roughly 87% occur a single time. In total, the top ten clones hold roughly 15% of the sample. The specimen was peripheral blood. These receptor sequences come from a male donor with acute or convalescent COVID-19.

The rearrangement links TRBV5-1 to TRBJ2-7; D is possibly TRBD1 (5 bases). CDR1 is SGHRS and CDR2 is YFSETQ in the germline V gene. Trimming took 4 bases from V and 0 from J, leaving 11 bases between them. The CDR3 totals 14 residues. CDR3 residues: CASSLQESSYEQYF. The CDR3 DNA reads as TGCGCCAGCAGCCTACAGGAGTCCTCCTACGAGCAGTACTTC.

This sequence joins TRBV5-4 and TRBJ2-2; weak D call: TRBD1 (5 bases). In germline, CDR1 is SGHNT, CDR2 YYREEE (reference sequence). Trimming removed 5 bases at V and 4 bases at J, with 9 bases between. The CDR3 runs to 13 residues. The CDR3 DNA reads TGTGCCAGCAGAACAAGGGGCACCGGGGAGCTGTTTTTT. Protein sequence: CASRTRGTGELFF. The full variable domain, completed using reference TRBV5-4 and TRBJ2-2, is ETGVTQSPTHLIKTRGQQVTLRCSSQSGHNTVSWYQQALGQGPQFIFQYYREEENGRGNFPPRFSGLQFPNYSSELNVNALELDDSALYLCASRTRGTGELFFGEGSRLTVL.

The gene calls are TRBV3-1 (or the pseudogene TRBV3-2) and TRBJ1-2, with TRBD1 identical over 7 bases. Germline CDR1 reads LGHDT; CDR2 reads YNNKEL (reference sequence). Trimming took 1 base from V and 3 from J; bases not matched to a gene: 5. The CDR3 is 15 residues long. CDR3 sequence: CASSQGPQGYYGYTF. The CDR3 bases are TGTGCCAGCAGCCAAGGTCCACAGGGGTACTATGGCTACACCTTC.

The rearrangement uses TRBV5-4 and TRBJ2-3, with D unclear. The germline V gene has CDR1 SGHNT and CDR2 YYREEE (reference sequence). This CDR3 region has 14 residues. V lost 3 bases and J 4 bases, leaving 12 bases between the germline ends. The CDR3 DNA follows: TGTGCCAGCAGCTCTGGTTATGTAGCAGATACGCAGTATTTT. It encodes CASSSGYVADTQYF.

Points on this clone: Other DNA variants within this sample encode the same CDR3. V and J are TRBV6-5 and TRBJ1-5, with TRBD1 matching over 8 bases. Per the germline V gene, CDR1 is MNHEY and CDR2 is SVGAGI. J gave up 4 bases and V 0 bases, and 2 bases lay outside the gene matches. The CDR3 consists of 15 residues. CDR3 sequence reads: CASSYSTGANQPQHF. Here the CDR3 DNA reads TGTGCCAGCAGTTACTCGACAGGGGCAAATCAGCCCCAGCATTTT.

This clone appeared once. The rearrangement joins TRBV5-6 to TRBJ2-2, with D tentatively TRBD1 (5 bases). CDR3 length equals 14 residues. The V and J ends lost 4 bases and 5 bases respectively, with 12 bases between them. CDR1 SGHDT and CDR2 YYEEEE come from the germline V gene. The CDR3 coding sequence is TGTGCCAGCAGCCCAGGGCACGCAACCGGGGAGCTGTTTTTT. Translated, it gives CASSPGHATGELFF.

As DNA, the CDR3 is TGTGCCAGCAGCTTAGGGCCAGGGAATCAGCCCCAGCATTTT. Protein: CASSLGPGNQPQHF. The chain carries TRBV7-2 and TRBJ1-5; tentative D call: TRBD1 (5 bases). Between the trimmed V and J ends, which lost 1 base and 4 bases, there was a span of 8 bases. The CDR3 contains 14 residues. The germline V gene has CDR1 SGHTA and CDR2 FQGNSA. Full variable domain (remainder filled in from reference TRBV7-2 and TRBJ1-5): GAGVSQSPSNKVTEKGKDVELRCDPISGHTALYWYRQSLGQGLEFLIYFQGNSAPDKSGLPSDRFSAERTGGSVSTLTIQRTQQEDSAVYLCASSLGPGNQPQHFGDGTRLSIL.

The chain has TRBV5-6 and TRBJ2-2, with 8 bases fitting TRBD1. Germline V gene lookup returns CDR1 SGHDT and CDR2 YYEEEE. The V segment lost 4 bases and the J segment 5 bases; nucleotides outside the gene matches: 10. The CDR3 loop spans 16 amino acids. Here the CDR3 reads CASSSRGRGMTGELFF. CDR3 nucleotide sequence: TGTGCCAGCAGCAGCAGGGGGCGCGGAATGACCGGGGAGCTGTTTTTT.

This chain joins TRBV6-5 and TRBJ1-1; D may be TRBD1 (6 bases). The CDR3 is 14 amino acids. Trimming took off 7 bases at V and 1 base at J, with 13 bases between the two ends. Germline V gene sequence: CDR1 MNHEY, CDR2 SVGAGI. The CDR3 spells CASTIDRQNTEAFF. CDR3 sequence (DNA): TGTGCCAGCACCATTGACAGGCAGAACACTGAAGCTTTCTTT.

The chain is built from TRBV30 and TRBJ1-1; 9 bases line up with TRBD1. V lost 8 bases, J lost 4 bases, and 5 bases stayed unmatched. In germline, CDR1 is GTSNPN, CDR2 SVGIG (reference sequence). This CDR3 is built from 12 residues. CDR3 sequence reads: CAGDRAVTEAFF. CDR3 bases: TGTGCCGGGGACAGGGCGGTCACTGAAGCTTTCTTT.

CDR3 bases: TGTGCCAGCAGCTTGGGGGAGCGGACAGGGGGAGAGACCCAGTACTTC. As protein: CASSLGERTGGETQYF. The gene calls are TRBV5-4 and TRBJ2-5, with TRBD1 matching 10 bases. Germline V gene data show CDR1 as SGHNT and CDR2 as YYREEE (reference sequence). The CDR3 spans 16 residues. V lost 0 bases and J lost 4; bases outside the gene matches: 6. The whole variable domain, filled in from reference TRBV5-4 and TRBJ2-5, reads ETGVTQSPTHLIKTRGQQVTLRCSSQSGHNTVSWYQQALGQGPQFIFQYYREEENGRGNFPPRFSGLQFPNYSSELNVNALELDDSALYLCASSLGERTGGETQYFGPGTRLLVL.

The rearrangement uses TRBV9 and TRBJ2-3; 7 nucleotides line up with TRBD2. Germline V gene data show CDR1 as SGDLS and CDR2 as YYNGEE. The length of the CDR3 is 16 residues. Trimming cost V 3 bases and J 0 bases; bases outside gene matches: 7. The CDR3 coding sequence is TGTGCCAGCAGCGGGCCGGGGGGATTTAGCACAGATACGCAGTATTTT. Amino acids: CASSGPGGFSTDTQYF. Full variable domain (missing parts from reference TRBV9 and TRBJ2-3): DSGVTQTPKHLITATGQRVTLRCSPRSGDLSVYWYQQSLDQGLQFLIQYYNGEERAKGNILERFSAQQFPDLHSELNLSSLELGDSALYFCASSGPGGFSTDTQYFGPGTRLTVL.

This chain connects TRBV14 to TRBJ2-3, with 14 bases fitting TRBD2. Trimming at V came to 2 bases and at J to 1 base, leaving 5 bases not matched to a gene. Looked up from germline, CDR1 is SGHDN and CDR2 is FVKESK. The CDR3 extends over 18 amino acids. The DNA of the CDR3 is TGTGCCAGCAGCCAACAACCGGGACTAGCGGGGGGCACAGATACGCAGTATTTT. It translates to CASSQQPGLAGGTDTQYF. Full variable domain (rest looked up from reference TRBV14 and TRBJ2-3): EAGVTQFPSHSVIEKGQTVTLRCDPISGHDNLYWYRRVMGKEIKFLLHFVKESKQDESGMPNNRFLAERTGGTYSTLKVQPAELEDSGVYFCASSQQPGLAGGTDTQYFGPGTRLTVL.

The chain employs TRBV19 and TRBJ2-5; 9 nucleotides align to TRBD1. This CDR3 is built from 16 residues. V was pared by 4 bases and J by 5 bases, with 11 bases of the junction left unmatched. Germline CDR1 and CDR2: LNHDA and SQIVND (reference sequence). The CDR3 DNA sequence: TGTGCCAGTAGTACACTCGGGACAGGGTTTCCGGAGACCCAGTACTTC. Translation gives CASSTLGTGFPETQYF.

This clone has only a few counts. The rearrangement links TRBV6-6 to TRBJ2-7; D unclear. The CDR3 length is 11 residues. CDR1 is MNHNY, CDR2 SVGAGI, per germline (reference sequence). Trimming stripped 5 bases from V and 2 bases from J, with 4 bases between. CDR3 residues: CASSGTYEQYF. CDR3 bases: TGTGCCAGCAGTGGCACCTACGAGCAGTACTTC.

As for this clone: Other DNA sequences from this sample encode an identical CDR3 as well. This chain joins TRBV18 and TRBJ1-5, with TRBD1 matching over 8 bases. The J segment lost 5 bases and the V segment lost 6 bases, leaving 3 bases of the junction unmatched. The CDR3 runs to 13 residues. Per the germline V gene, CDR1 is KGHSH and CDR2 is LQKENI. For the CDR3, the DNA is TGTGCCAGCTCCCCGACAGGGGATCAGCCCCAGCATTTT. Encoded protein: CASSPTGDQPQHF.

This sequence joins TRBV11-3 and TRBJ2-3; D unclear. V lost 5 bases to trimming and J lost 3 bases, with 3 bases between them. This CDR3 is 11 amino acids long. Per germline, CDR1 SGHNT and CDR2 YENEEA. The CDR3 DNA follows: TGTGCCAGCAGCCCTACAGATACGCAGTATTTT. Amino acid sequence: CASSPTDTQYF.

The V gene is TRBV30, the J gene TRBJ2-5; 8 bases fit TRBD1. The germline V gene encodes CDR1 GTSNPN and CDR2 SVGIG (reference sequence). The J segment lost 5 bases and the V segment lost 2 bases, leaving 13 bases of the junction unmatched. This CDR3 comprises 16 residues. CDR3: CAWSPPGTGLFETQYF. The DNA of the CDR3 is TGTGCCTGGAGTCCCCCCGGGACAGGCCTCTTTGAGACCCAGTACTTC.

V is TRBV20-1 and J is TRBJ1-1; 10 bases are shared with TRBD1. Trimming at V came to 3 bases and at J to 11 bases, leaving 9 bases not matched to a gene. Germline CDR1 reads DFQATT; CDR2 reads SNEGSKA (reference sequence). The CDR3 is made up of 13 amino acids. The CDR3 is CSASGDRGRLAFF. CDR3 nucleotides: TGCAGTGCTAGTGGCGACAGGGGGCGTTTGGCTTTCTTT.

The gene calls are TRBV5-1 and TRBJ2-1, with D maybe TRBD2 (7 bases). V lost 4 bases to trimming and J lost 4 bases, with 15 bases between them. The CDR3 has 15 residues. Germline V CDR1 and CDR2: SGHRS, YFSETQ. The CDR3 DNA is TGCGCCAGCAGCCAAGGGGGGGGCCTGTACAATGAGCAGTTCTTC. It codes for CASSQGGGLYNEQFF.

The chain carries TRBV27 and TRBJ2-6; 9 bases match TRBD1. Germline V gives CDR1 MNHEY, CDR2 SMNVEV (reference sequence). This CDR3 spans 16 amino acids. Unmatched junction bases numbered 2, after V lost 4 bases and J lost 1 base. The CDR3 DNA is TGTGCCAGCAGTTCGGGACAGGGTTCTGGGGCCAACGTCCTGACTTTC. Protein: CASSSGQGSGANVLTF.

This chain joins TRBV7-9 and TRBJ2-5; 12 bases line up with TRBD2. V lost 5 bases and J lost 2; bases outside the gene matches: 6. The CDR3 sequence is 16 residues long. The germline gives CDR1 SEHNR, CDR2 FQNEAQ (reference sequence). The CDR3 bases are TGTGCCAGCAGCCCTACTAGCGGGGGGCCACAAGAGACCCAGTACTTC. This gives the protein CASSPTSGGPQETQYF.